These 20 T cell receptor beta chains originate from one sample sequenced in a study of T cells in severe cutaneous drug reactions (dated by TCRdb to between 2019 and 2020). Sequencing was performed on donors who were patients with carbamazepine-induced Stevens-Johnson syndrome or toxic epidermal necrolysis (CBZ-SJS/TEN). The run used an Illumina MiSeq. For both bulk and single-cell sequencing, libraries were prepared with the iRepertoire multiplex PCR system and TCR subtype-specific primers. TCRdb reanalyzed the reads, keeping one entry per CDR3 protein sequence and omitting DNA. The sample table on file contains just over 20,000 distinct CDR3 sequences. Approximately 7% of the sample rests with the top ten. The sequencing input was PBMCs. The receptor source for this set is a human donor with toxic epidermal necrolysis, a severe cutaneous drug reaction.

This chain uses TRBV20-1 with TRBJ2-1; TCRdb reports TRBD1, a call that lacks DNA to check it against. Germline V gene lookup returns CDR1 DFQATT and CDR2 SNEGSKA (reference sequence). The CDR3 spans 17 residues. Here the CDR3 reads CSARDPLAAPSYNEQFF.

CDR3 region: CASSPPGVREKLFF. The genes are TRBV28 and TRBJ1-4. Germline V CDR1 and CDR2: MDHEN, SYDVKM. There are 14 residues in the CDR3.

The chain has TRBV6-2 or TRBV6-3 and TRBJ2-3; the D call from TCRdb, TRBD1, cannot be confirmed without DNA. Germline V gene sequence: CDR1 MNHEY, CDR2 SVGEGT. The CDR3 is 13 amino acids. The CDR3 sequence is CASWDRGADTQYF.

The chain couples TRBV6-6 to TRBJ1-2; TCRdb's D gene call, TRBD1, goes unchecked for lack of DNA. In germline, CDR1 is MNHNY, CDR2 SVGAGI (reference sequence). The CDR3 contains 18 residues. The CDR3 region is CASSYSKGKGPPLYGYTF.

The chain carries TRBV29-1 and TRBJ2-1. CDR1 SQVTM and CDR2 ANQGSEA come from the germline V gene. The CDR3 loop spans 14 amino acids. The CDR3 sequence is CSVDVGSDYNEQFF.

The chain uses TRBV20-1 and TRBJ2-1. CDR1 is DFQATT, CDR2 SNEGSKA, per germline (reference sequence). The CDR3 is made up of 11 amino acids. The CDR3 here is CSARDAREQFF.

This clonotype is deemed medium-sized by its frequency. The chain employs TRBV2 and TRBJ2-7; TCRdb outputs TRBD1, but without DNA this stays unchecked. Germline loops: CDR1 SNHLY, CDR2 FYNNEI. The CDR3 spans 14 residues. This CDR3 reads CASSEWQGAYEQYF.

The chain combines TRBV12-3 or TRBV12-4 with TRBJ2-3. The CDR3 has 14 amino acids. CDR3 amino acids: CASRLAGPTDTQYF.

The gene calls are TRBV4-2 and TRBJ2-3; the D gene TCRdb calls, TRBD2, cannot be checked with no DNA. Germline V CDR1 and CDR2: LGHNA, YNFKEQ. CDR3 size: 16 residues. The CDR3 reads CASSQEGGRVTDTQYF.

The chain employs TRBV6-2 or TRBV6-3 and TRBJ1-6. This CDR3 contains 13 residues. Germline lookup yields CDR1 MNHEY and CDR2 SVGEGT. The CDR3 sequence is CASSRNTDSPLHF.

The rearrangement uses TRBV6-2 or TRBV6-3 and TRBJ2-7; TCRdb's D call of TRBD2 is untestable without DNA. This CDR3 is 14 amino acids long. The germline V gene encodes CDR1 MNHEY and CDR2 SVGEGT. This chain's CDR3 is CASSYGLAGNEQYF.

The chain employs TRBV24-1 and TRBJ2-1; TCRdb reports TRBD2, a call that lacks DNA to check it against. This CDR3 has 17 amino acids. CDR1 KGHDR and CDR2 SFDVKD come from the germline V gene. CDR3 region: CATSDSLSWRESGEQFF.

The chain has TRBV29-1 and TRBJ2-7; there is no DNA to check the TCRdb D call of TRBD1. The CDR3 has 12 residues. CDR1 SQVTM and CDR2 ANQGSEA come from the germline V gene. CDR3 region: CSAVALMGEQYF.

This sequence joins TRBV12-3 or TRBV12-4 and TRBJ1-1; the D call of TRBD1 rests on TCRdb alone, since no DNA is present to check it. The CDR3 totals 12 residues. CDR3 loop: CASRRTGREAFF.

Measured by frequency, this clonotype is medium-sized. The chain links TRBV2 to TRBJ1-5; checking the TCRdb D call of TRBD1 is not possible without DNA. The CDR3 extends over 13 amino acids. CDR1 is SNHLY, CDR2 FYNNEI, per germline. CDR3 region: CASRGTGHQPQHF.

V and J are TRBV3-1 and TRBJ2-1. Germline V CDR1 and CDR2: LGHDT, YNNKEL (reference sequence). The CDR3 is 14 residues long. CDR3 protein: CASSQDDSYNEQFF.

This chain connects TRBV5-1 to TRBJ2-7; TCRdb outputs TRBD2, but without DNA this stays unchecked. This CDR3 has 16 residues. Germline CDR1 is SGHRS and CDR2 is YFSETQ. The CDR3 loop is CASSLGMGRPSYEQYF.

The genes are TRBV28 and TRBJ2-5; TCRdb returns TRBD1, unconfirmable since there is no DNA. This CDR3 comprises 16 residues. CDR1 and CDR2 from the germline V gene are MDHEN and SYDVKM. CDR3 residues: CASSLSWGGYQETQYF.

V is TRBV5-1 and J is TRBJ2-3; the D gene TCRdb calls, TRBD2, cannot be checked with no DNA. CDR3 length: 16 residues. Germline CDR1 is SGHRS and CDR2 is YFSETQ. CDR3 region: CASSSSRVYGADTQYF.

The CDR3 region is CASSLNGGGEQYF. The V and J genes are TRBV27 and TRBJ2-7; the D call of TRBD1 rests on TCRdb alone, since no DNA is present to check it. The length of the CDR3 is 13 residues. Germline values: CDR1 MNHEY, CDR2 SMNVEV (reference sequence).